This T cell receptor (beta chain) derives from a study of PD-L1 blockade in urothelial cancer. Study-level information: Enrolled patients had been treated previously with 0 to 3 chemotherapy regimens. A median blood sample held about 140,000 T cells and under 85,000 unique TCRs.

Germline values: CDR1 GTSNPN, CDR2 SVGIG (reference sequence). The CDR3 extends over 12 amino acids. The ends were cut back, 0 bases at V and 5 bases at J, with 7 bases in the middle. Every PCR received spiked-in synthetic TCR analog templates. Profiling relied on immunoSEQ multiplex PCR, and the TCRdb table lists in-frame clones only, not all of them. The data show 95,000 to 100,000 clones, with around 87% seen just once and about 2% held by the top ten. As for time point: pretreatment peripheral blood. The sequence was obtained from a man in his sixties with urothelial cancer. Material: PBMCs, obtained around atezolizumab (anti-PD-L1) treatment. V gene TRBV30 combines with J gene TRBJ2-5; possible D gene TRBD1, 5 bases. The CDR3 sequence is CAWSVGRETQYF. CDR3 sequence (DNA): TGTGCCTGGAGTGTGGGGCGGGAGACCCAGTACTTC.